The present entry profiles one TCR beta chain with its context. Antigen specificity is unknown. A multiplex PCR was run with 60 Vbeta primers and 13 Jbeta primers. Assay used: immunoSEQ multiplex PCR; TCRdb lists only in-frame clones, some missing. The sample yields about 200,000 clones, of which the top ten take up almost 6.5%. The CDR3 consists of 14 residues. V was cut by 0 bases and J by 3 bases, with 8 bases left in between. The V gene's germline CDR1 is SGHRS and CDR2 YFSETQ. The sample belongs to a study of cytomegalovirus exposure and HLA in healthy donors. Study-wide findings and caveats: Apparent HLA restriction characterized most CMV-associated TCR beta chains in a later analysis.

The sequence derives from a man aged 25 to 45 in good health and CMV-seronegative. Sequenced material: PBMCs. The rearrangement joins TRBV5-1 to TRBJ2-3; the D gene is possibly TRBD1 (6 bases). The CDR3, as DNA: TGCGCCAGCAGCTTGGGACAGGTGACAGATACGCAGTATTTT. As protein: CASSLGQVTDTQYF.